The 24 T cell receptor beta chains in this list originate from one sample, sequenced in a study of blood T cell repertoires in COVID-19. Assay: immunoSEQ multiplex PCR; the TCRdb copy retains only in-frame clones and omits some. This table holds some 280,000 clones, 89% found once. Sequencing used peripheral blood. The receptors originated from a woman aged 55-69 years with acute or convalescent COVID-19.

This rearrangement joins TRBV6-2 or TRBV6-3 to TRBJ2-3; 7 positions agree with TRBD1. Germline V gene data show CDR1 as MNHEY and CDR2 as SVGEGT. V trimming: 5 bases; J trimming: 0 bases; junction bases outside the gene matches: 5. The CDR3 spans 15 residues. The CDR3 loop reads CASSRDRFSTDTQYF. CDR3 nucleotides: TGTGCCAGCAGTCGGGACAGATTTAGCACAGATACGCAGTATTTT.

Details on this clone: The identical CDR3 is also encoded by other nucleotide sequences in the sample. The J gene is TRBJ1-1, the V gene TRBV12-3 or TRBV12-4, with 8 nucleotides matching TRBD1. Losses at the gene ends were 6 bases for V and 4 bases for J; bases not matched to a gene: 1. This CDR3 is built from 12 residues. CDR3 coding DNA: TGTGCCAGCAGCGACAGGGGCACTGAAGCTTTCTTT. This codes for CASSDRGTEAFF.

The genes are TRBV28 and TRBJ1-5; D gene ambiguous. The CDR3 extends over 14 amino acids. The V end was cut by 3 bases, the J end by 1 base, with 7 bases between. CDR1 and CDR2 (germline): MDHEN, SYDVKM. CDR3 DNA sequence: TGTGCCAGCAGTTTTCGGTCGAGCAATCAGCCCCAGCATTTT. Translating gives CASSFRSSNQPQHF.

The CDR3 DNA is TGTGCCACCATGGGCGCTGGGGATACGCAGTATTTT. Residues: CATMGAGDTQYF. The V call is TRBV24-1, the J call TRBJ2-3; unclear D gene. V dropped 8 bases and J dropped 6 bases, with 11 bases sitting between them. Germline values: CDR1 KGHDR, CDR2 SFDVKD. The length of the CDR3 is 12 residues.

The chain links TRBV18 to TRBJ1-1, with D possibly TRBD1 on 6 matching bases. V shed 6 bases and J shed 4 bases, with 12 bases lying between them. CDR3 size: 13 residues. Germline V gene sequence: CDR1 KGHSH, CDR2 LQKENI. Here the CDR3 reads CASSGGGGTEAFF. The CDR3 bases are TGTGCCAGCTCCGGGGGGGGCGGCACTGAAGCTTTCTTT.

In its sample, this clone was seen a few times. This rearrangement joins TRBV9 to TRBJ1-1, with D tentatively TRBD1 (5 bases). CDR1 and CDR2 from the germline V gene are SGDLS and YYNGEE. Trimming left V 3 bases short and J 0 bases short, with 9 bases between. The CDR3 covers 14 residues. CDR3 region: CASSADTMNTEAFF. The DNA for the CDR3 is TGTGCCAGCAGCGCGGACACCATGAACACTGAAGCTTTCTTT.

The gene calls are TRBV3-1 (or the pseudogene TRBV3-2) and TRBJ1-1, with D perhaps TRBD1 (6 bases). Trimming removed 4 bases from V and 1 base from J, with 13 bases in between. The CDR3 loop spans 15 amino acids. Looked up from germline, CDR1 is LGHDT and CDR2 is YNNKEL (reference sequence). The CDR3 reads CASSPVRTANTEAFF. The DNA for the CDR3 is TGTGCCAGCAGCCCTGTCAGGACAGCGAACACTGAAGCTTTCTTT.

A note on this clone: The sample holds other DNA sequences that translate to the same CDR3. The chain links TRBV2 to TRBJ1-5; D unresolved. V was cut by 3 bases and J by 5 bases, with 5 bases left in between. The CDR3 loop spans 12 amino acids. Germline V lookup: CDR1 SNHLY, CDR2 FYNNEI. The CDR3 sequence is CASSDGYQPQHF. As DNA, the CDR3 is TGTGCCAGCAGTGACGGGTATCAGCCCCAGCATTTT.

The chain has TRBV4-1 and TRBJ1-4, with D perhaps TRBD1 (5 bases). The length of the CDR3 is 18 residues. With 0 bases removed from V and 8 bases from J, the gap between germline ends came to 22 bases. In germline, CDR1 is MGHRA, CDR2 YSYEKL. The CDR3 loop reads CASSQDLASGLRGEKLFF. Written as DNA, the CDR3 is TGCGCCAGCAGCCAAGACTTAGCGTCGGGACTTCGGGGGGAAAAACTGTTTTTT.

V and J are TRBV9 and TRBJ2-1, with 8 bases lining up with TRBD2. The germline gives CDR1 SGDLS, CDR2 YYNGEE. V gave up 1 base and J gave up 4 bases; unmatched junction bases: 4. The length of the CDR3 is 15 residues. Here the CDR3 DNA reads TGTGCCAGCAGCGTAACGGGGGGGCCTTACAATGAGCAGTTCTTC. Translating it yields CASSVTGGPYNEQFF.

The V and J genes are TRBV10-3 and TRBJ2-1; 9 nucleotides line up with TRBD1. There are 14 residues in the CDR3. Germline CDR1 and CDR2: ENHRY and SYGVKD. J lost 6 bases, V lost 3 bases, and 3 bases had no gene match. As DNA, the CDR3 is TGTGCCATCAGTGATGGGACAGGGAGCAATGAGCAGTTCTTC. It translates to CAISDGTGSNEQFF.

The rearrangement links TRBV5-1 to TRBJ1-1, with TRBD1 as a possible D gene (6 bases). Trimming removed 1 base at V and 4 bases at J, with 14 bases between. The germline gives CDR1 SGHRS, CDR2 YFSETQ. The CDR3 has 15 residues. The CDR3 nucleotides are TGCGCCAGCAGCTTGCGGGGGGGCGGTAGCACTGAAGCTTTCTTT. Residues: CASSLRGGGSTEAFF.

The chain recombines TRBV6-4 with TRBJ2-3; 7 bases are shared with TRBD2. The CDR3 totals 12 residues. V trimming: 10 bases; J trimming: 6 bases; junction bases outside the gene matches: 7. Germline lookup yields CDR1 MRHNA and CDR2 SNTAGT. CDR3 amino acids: CATRSGGDTQYF. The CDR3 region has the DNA TGTGCCACTCGCTCCGGGGGGGATACGCAGTATTTT.

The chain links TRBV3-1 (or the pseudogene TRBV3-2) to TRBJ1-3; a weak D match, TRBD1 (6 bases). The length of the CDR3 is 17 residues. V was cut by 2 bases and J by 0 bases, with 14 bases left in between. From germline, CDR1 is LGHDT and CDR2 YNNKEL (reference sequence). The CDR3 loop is CASSQSGTLVSGNTIYF. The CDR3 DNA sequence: TGTGCCAGCAGCCAATCTGGGACACTCGTCTCTGGAAACACCATATATTTT.

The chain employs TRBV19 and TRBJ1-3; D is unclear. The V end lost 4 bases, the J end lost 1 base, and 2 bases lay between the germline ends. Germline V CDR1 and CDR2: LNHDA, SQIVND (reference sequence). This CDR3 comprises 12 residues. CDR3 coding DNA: TGTGCCAGTAGTACGTCTGGAAACACCATATATTTT. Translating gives CASSTSGNTIYF.

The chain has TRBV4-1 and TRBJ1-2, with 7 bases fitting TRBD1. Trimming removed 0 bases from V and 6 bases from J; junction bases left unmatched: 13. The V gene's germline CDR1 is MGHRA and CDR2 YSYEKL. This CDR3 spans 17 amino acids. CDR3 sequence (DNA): TGCGCCAGCAGCCAAGACCGGGACAGCAACCGAGGGAATGGCTACACCTTC. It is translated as CASSQDRDSNRGNGYTF.

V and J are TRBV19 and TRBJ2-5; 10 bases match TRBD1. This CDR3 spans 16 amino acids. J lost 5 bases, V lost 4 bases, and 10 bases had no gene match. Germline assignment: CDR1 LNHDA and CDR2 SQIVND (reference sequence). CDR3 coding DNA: TGTGCCAGTAGTAGAGCGACAGGGGGCATTCGGGAGACCCAGTACTTC. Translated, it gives CASSRATGGIRETQYF.

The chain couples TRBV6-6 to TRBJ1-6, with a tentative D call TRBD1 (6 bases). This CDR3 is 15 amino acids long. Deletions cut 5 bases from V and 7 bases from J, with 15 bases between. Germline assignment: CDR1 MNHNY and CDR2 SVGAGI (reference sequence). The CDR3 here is CASSQTGSRNSPLHF. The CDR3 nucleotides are TGTGCCAGCAGTCAGACAGGCAGTAGGAATTCACCCCTCCACTTT.

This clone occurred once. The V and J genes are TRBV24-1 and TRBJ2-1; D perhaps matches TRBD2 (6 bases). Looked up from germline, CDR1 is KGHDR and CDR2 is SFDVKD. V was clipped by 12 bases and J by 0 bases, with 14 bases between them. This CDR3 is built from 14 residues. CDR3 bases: TGTGCCTCCGGGGGAGGTAGCTCCTACAATGAGCAGTTCTTC. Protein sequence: CASGGGSSYNEQFF.

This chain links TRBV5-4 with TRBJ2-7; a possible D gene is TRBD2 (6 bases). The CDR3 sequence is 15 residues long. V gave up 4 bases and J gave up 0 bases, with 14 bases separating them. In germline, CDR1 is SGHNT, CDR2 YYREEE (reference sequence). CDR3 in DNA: TGTGCCAGCAGCATTGGAGGGGACCCCTCCTACGAGCAGTACTTC. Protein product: CASSIGGDPSYEQYF.

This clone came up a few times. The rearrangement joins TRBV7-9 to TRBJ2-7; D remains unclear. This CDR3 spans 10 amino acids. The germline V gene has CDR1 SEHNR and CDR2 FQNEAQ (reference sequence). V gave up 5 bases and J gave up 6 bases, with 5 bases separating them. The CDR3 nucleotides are TGTGCCAGCAGCCCCGGCGAGCAGTACTTC. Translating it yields CASSPGEQYF.

As DNA, the CDR3 is TGCGCCAGCAGCTTGGCAGCCGGCGGGCTCGCGGGGGGGGCAGATACGCAGTATTTT. Translation: CASSLAAGGLAGGADTQYF. The chain is built from TRBV5-1 and TRBJ2-3; 9 bases match TRBD2. V lost 0 bases, J lost 4 bases, and 15 bases stayed unmatched. CDR1 is SGHRS and CDR2 is YFSETQ in the germline V gene. The CDR3 consists of 19 residues.

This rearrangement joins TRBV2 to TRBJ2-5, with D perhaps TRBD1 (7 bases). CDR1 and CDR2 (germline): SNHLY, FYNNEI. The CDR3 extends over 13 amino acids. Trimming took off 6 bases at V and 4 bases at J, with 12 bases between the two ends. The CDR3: CASSAGQRETQYF. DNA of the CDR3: TGTGCCAGCAGCGCGGGACAGAGAGAGACCCAGTACTTC.

The CDR3 DNA sequence: TGTGCCAGCAGCCCCCGGGACAGGGGGTCGAACACTGAAGCTTTCTTT. Protein sequence: CASSPRDRGSNTEAFF. The chain joins TRBV11-3 to TRBJ1-1; TRBD1 agrees at 11 bases. The CDR3 consists of 16 residues. V lost 5 bases, J lost 1 base, and 6 bases stayed unmatched. Germline values: CDR1 SGHNT, CDR2 YENEEA.